A single sample is the source of the 27 T cell receptor beta chains below, sequenced in a study of chemoradiotherapy in HPV16-positive cancers. Produced via immunoSEQ multiplex PCR; TCRdb's table is partial and in-frame only. The data contain roughly 1,500 clones, nearly 95% of them singletons. The material was tumor tissue, obtained from a patient who underwent chemoradiotherapy. These receptors were obtained from a human donor with HPV-associated anogenital cancer.

V and J are TRBV6-5 and TRBJ2-7, with TRBD2 matching over 7 bases. Germline trimming cut 6 bases from V and 3 bases from J; bases unmatched to any gene: 8. The CDR3 is 14 residues long. Germline V gives CDR1 MNHEY, CDR2 SVGAGI. CDR3 DNA sequence: TGTGCCAGCAGACGGAGTGGCGGGAGCTACGAGCAGTACTTC. Encoded protein: CASRRSGGSYEQYF.

The V and J genes are TRBV11-2 and TRBJ2-7; D is perhaps TRBD1 or TRBD2 (5 bases each). Trimming left V 4 bases short and J 9 bases short, with 19 bases between. CDR3 length equals 14 residues. Germline V gives CDR1 SGHAT, CDR2 FQNNGV. In DNA, the CDR3 is TGTGCCAGCAGCTCCCTCCAGGGACGAATTTGGCAGTACTTC. This gives the protein CASSSLQGRIWQYF.

V usage is TRBV18 and J usage is TRBJ2-1, with no clear D. Trimming removed 3 bases at V and 7 bases at J, with 7 bases between. The CDR3 extends over 12 amino acids. CDR1 KGHSH and CDR2 LQKENI come from the germline V gene. CDR3 sequence: CASSPAGNEQFF. The CDR3 nucleotides read TGTGCCAGCTCACCCGCTGGAAATGAGCAGTTCTTC.

The chain recombines TRBV5-1 with TRBJ2-1, with 8 bases lining up with TRBD2. CDR3 length: 15 amino acids. Losses at the gene ends were 3 bases for V and 8 bases for J; bases not matched to a gene: 10. The germline CDR1 and CDR2 sequences are SGHRS and YFSETQ. The CDR3 loop is CASSSGGGSYDEQFF. In nucleotides, the CDR3 is TGCGCCAGCAGCTCGGGAGGGGGGTCTTATGATGAGCAGTTCTTC.

The CDR3 DNA sequence: TGTGCCAGCAGTGAGGGCGGCTACGGATGGGAAGCTTTCTTT. It yields the protein CASSEGGYGWEAFF. The chain couples TRBV2 to TRBJ1-1; D is unresolved. The V and J ends lost 3 bases and 8 bases respectively, with 16 bases between them. The CDR3 has 14 amino acids. CDR1 is SNHLY and CDR2 is FYNNEI in the germline V gene.

Remarks on this clone: At one of its ends the junction is not consistent with the germline gene, which may arise from a read error. J is TRBJ1-6 and V is TRBV5-1; D is perhaps TRBD1 (6 bases). The CDR3 is 16 amino acids. The germline gives CDR1 SGHRS, CDR2 YFSETQ. The DNA of the CDR3 is TGCGCCAGCACCTTGATGGCAGGGGAAGGGGGGTCACCCCTCCACTTT. Amino acid sequence: CASTLMAGEGGSPLHF.

The CDR3, as DNA: TGTGCCAGCAGCTCCCCCGGGACAGCTAACTATGGCTACACCTTC. Protein: CASSSPGTANYGYTF. The chain employs TRBV7-2 and TRBJ1-2, with 7 positions matching TRBD1. Germline V gene sequence: CDR1 SGHTA, CDR2 FQGNSA. The CDR3 consists of 15 residues. The trim removed 4 bases at V and 0 bases at J, leaving 5 bases unmatched.

The chain has TRBV6-4 and TRBJ2-1, with no clear D. Trimming left V 3 bases short and J 4 bases short, with 10 bases between. CDR3 length: 14 residues. Per the germline V gene, CDR1 is MRHNA and CDR2 is SNTAGT. The CDR3 DNA is TGTGCCAGCAGTGAGGGCGGCCCTTACAATGAGCAGTTCTTC. Residues: CASSEGGPYNEQFF.

J is TRBJ2-7 and V is TRBV7-2; 12 nucleotides match TRBD2. The V and J ends lost 0 bases and 4 bases, in that order; junction bases with no gene match: 7. The CDR3 contains 17 residues. Germline V gene sequence: CDR1 SGHTA, CDR2 FQGNSA. The DNA for the CDR3 is TGTGCCAGCAGCTTAGCGCTCCCTAGCGGGGGGGCTTACGAGCAGTACTTC. It codes for CASSLALPSGGAYEQYF.

The rearrangement joins TRBV5-4 to TRBJ2-3; 8 bases fit TRBD2. The germline gives CDR1 SGHNT, CDR2 YYREEE (reference sequence). V lost 4 bases and J lost 2; bases outside the gene matches: 3. The CDR3 extends over 14 amino acids. The CDR3 sequence is CASSRSGVTDTQYF. The DNA for the CDR3 is TGTGCCAGCAGCCGTAGCGGGGTCACAGATACGCAGTATTTT.

This sequence joins TRBV5-1 and TRBJ2-5, with no clear D. The germline V gene has CDR1 SGHRS and CDR2 YFSETQ. This CDR3 is built from 12 residues. The V end lost 0 bases, the J end lost 2 bases, and 2 bases lay between the germline ends. This chain's CDR3 is CASSLAQETQYF. The DNA for the CDR3 is TGCGCCAGCAGCTTGGCGCAAGAGACCCAGTACTTC.

The chain joins TRBV6-4 to TRBJ2-1; D is ambiguous. The V gene's germline CDR1 is MRHNA and CDR2 SNTAGT. V gave up 10 bases and J gave up 0 bases, with 16 bases separating them. The length of the CDR3 is 15 residues. The CDR3 is CATNFRHRSYNEQFF. In nucleotides, the CDR3 is TGTGCCACCAACTTCAGACACCGCTCCTACAATGAGCAGTTCTTC.

V is TRBV6-5 and J is TRBJ1-1; 8 bases match TRBD1. V was pared by 3 bases and J by 0 bases, with 6 bases of the junction left unmatched. Germline-derived CDR1 and CDR2 are MNHEY and SVGAGI. This CDR3 region has 16 residues. Here the CDR3 reads CASSYQGAGVNTEAFF. The CDR3 DNA reads as TGTGCCAGCAGTTATCAGGGGGCTGGAGTGAACACTGAAGCTTTCTTT.

V and J are TRBV5-1 and TRBJ2-1; tentatively, D is TRBD1 (6 bases). This CDR3 is 15 amino acids long. Germline CDR1 SGHRS, CDR2 YFSETQ. V was cut by 1 base and J by 3 bases, with 11 bases left in between. CDR3 sequence: CASSLTGSYYNEQFF. As DNA, the CDR3 is TGCGCCAGCAGCTTGACAGGGTCGTACTACAATGAGCAGTTCTTC.

This chain uses TRBV11-2 with TRBJ2-7, with 9 bases aligning to TRBD2. V was clipped by 5 bases and J by 7 bases; unmatched bases: 15. The CDR3 spans 16 residues. Germline V gene data show CDR1 as SGHAT and CDR2 as FQNNGV. CDR3: CASSGRVAGAVGEQYF. The DNA for the CDR3 is TGTGCCAGCAGCGGCCGGGTAGCGGGAGCTGTGGGTGAGCAGTACTTC.

The V gene is TRBV29-1, the J gene TRBJ2-5; perhaps TRBD1 as D (5 bases). Trimming left V 2 bases short and J 4 bases short, with 11 bases between. The germline V gene has CDR1 SQVTM and CDR2 ANQGSEA. The CDR3 has 13 amino acids. DNA for the CDR3: TGCAGCGTTGAACAGGGCCCCGGAGAGACCCAGTACTTC. It encodes CSVEQGPGETQYF. The full variable domain, completed using reference TRBV29-1 and TRBJ2-5, is SAVISQKPSRDICQRGTSLTIQCQVDSQVTMMFWYRQQPGQSLTLIATANQGSEATYESGFVIDKFPISRPNLTFSTLTVSNMSPEDSSIYLCSVEQGPGETQYFGPGTRLLVL.

This rearrangement joins TRBV29-1 to TRBJ2-7; a weak D match, TRBD1 (7 bases). CDR1 SQVTM and CDR2 ANQGSEA come from the germline V gene. Trimming stripped 4 bases from V and 6 bases from J, with 25 bases between. The CDR3 is made up of 16 amino acids. CDR3 nucleotide sequence: TGCAGCGTTGGGGGGGTGAGGGGGACAGCCCGAGGCGAGCAGTACTTC. It codes for CSVGGVRGTARGEQYF.

Note on this clone: One end of the junction fails to match germline, which may point to a read error. V is TRBV6-5 and J is TRBJ2-1, with D unresolved. The CDR3 runs 13 residues. Germline CDR1 MNHEY, CDR2 SVGAGI. The CDR3 DNA sequence: TGTGCCAGCAGAGCCGAGGTTGTTGAGATGGTTGTCTTC. Amino acid sequence: CASRAEVVEMVVF.

The gene calls are TRBV4-1 and TRBJ2-1; D assignment may be TRBD1 or TRBD2 (5 bases each). CDR3 length: 16 amino acids. Germline V lookup: CDR1 MGHRA, CDR2 YSYEKL. V lost 0 bases and J 3 bases, leaving 12 bases between the germline ends. Here the CDR3 reads CASSQDGGSRYNEQFF. The CDR3 bases are TGCGCCAGCAGCCAAGATGGGGGATCACGCTACAATGAGCAGTTCTTC.

This chain uses TRBV15 with TRBJ1-5; D possibly corresponds to TRBD1 (5 bases). V lost 6 bases, J lost 5 bases, and 14 bases lay in between. The CDR3 is made up of 14 amino acids. The V gene's germline CDR1 is LNHNV and CDR2 YYDKDF (reference sequence). The CDR3 sequence is CATRATLGDQPQHF. The CDR3 DNA is TGTGCCACCAGGGCCACCCTGGGGGATCAGCCCCAGCATTTT.

The gene calls are TRBV19 and TRBJ2-7; 7 nucleotides align to TRBD1. This CDR3 has 14 amino acids. J lost 3 bases, V lost 6 bases, and 8 bases had no gene match. Germline-derived CDR1 and CDR2 are LNHDA and SQIVND (reference sequence). The CDR3 here is CASSRDSSLYEQYF. In DNA, the CDR3 is TGTGCCAGTAGCCGGGACAGCTCTCTCTACGAGCAGTACTTC.

This rearrangement joins TRBV5-8 to TRBJ2-5; unclear D gene. CDR1 SGHTS and CDR2 YDEGEE come from the germline V gene. V was shortened by 0 bases and J by 4 bases, with 13 bases between the two germline ends. The CDR3 is made up of 15 amino acids. The DNA of the CDR3 is TGTGCCAGCAGCTTGGGTCGGGCTCCCTTAGAGACCCAGTACTTC. Its translation: CASSLGRAPLETQYF.

The chain uses TRBV4-3 and TRBJ1-2; 8 nucleotides line up with TRBD1. Germline CDR1 and CDR2: LGHNA and YSLEER. V shed 3 bases and J 6 bases; nucleotides not matched to a gene: 9. The CDR3 length is 15 residues. The CDR3 loop is CASSQWTGRVDGYTF. DNA of the CDR3: TGCGCCAGCAGCCAGTGGACAGGGAGGGTTGATGGCTACACCTTC.

The chain carries TRBV5-1 and TRBJ1-2, with TRBD1 matching 7 bases. The CDR3 length is 14 residues. The germline CDR1 and CDR2 sequences are SGHRS and YFSETQ. After removal of 4 bases from V and 4 bases from J, the junction contained 7 bases not matched to a gene. DNA for the CDR3: TGCGCCAGCAGCCCTGAGGGACAGATCTATGGCTACACCTTC. Translating it yields CASSPEGQIYGYTF.

The rearrangement links TRBV27 to TRBJ2-7; D possibly corresponds to TRBD1 (6 bases). The germline CDR1 and CDR2 sequences are MNHEY and SMNVEV (reference sequence). Trimming pared 3 bases from V and 3 bases from J, leaving 15 bases between. The length of the CDR3 is 15 residues. CDR3: CASSFRQGSFYEQYF. The CDR3 DNA is TGTGCCAGCAGTTTTCGGCAGGGGAGCTTCTACGAGCAGTACTTC.

The chain has TRBV9 and TRBJ2-7; 7 bases are a match to TRBD2. Germline V CDR1 and CDR2: SGDLS, YYNGEE. There are 15 residues in the CDR3. The ends lost 7 bases at V and 3 bases at J; junction bases unmatched: 13. CDR3 sequence reads: CASSLGPGGYYEQYF. The DNA of the CDR3 is TGTGCCAGCTCCCTCGGCCCGGGGGGATACTACGAGCAGTACTTC.

This rearrangement joins TRBV6-1 to TRBJ1-1; TRBD1 matches 7 bases. CDR1 and CDR2 (germline): MNHNS, SASEGT. V lost 3 bases, J lost 12 bases, and 4 bases stayed unmatched. This CDR3 contains 11 residues. Here the CDR3 reads CASSEGQYTFF. The CDR3 DNA sequence: TGTGCCAGCAGTGAGGGACAGTACACTTTCTTT.